These 18 T cell receptor beta chains came from one sample sequenced in a study of cytomegalovirus exposure and HLA in healthy donors. Amplification used 60 Vbeta primers and 13 Jbeta primers. Profiled with immunoSEQ multiplex PCR; TCRdb holds only in-frame clones, not every one. The profile shows nearly 200,000 clones, 80% to 85% of them singletons. Sequenced input: PBMCs. The receptors were sampled from a woman aged 45-65 years in good health and CMV-seropositive.

The V call is TRBV9, the J call TRBJ2-2; 9 positions match TRBD2. Looked up from germline, CDR1 is SGDLS and CDR2 is YYNGEE. The V and J ends lost 0 bases and 1 base, in that order; junction bases with no gene match: 7. This CDR3 is 18 amino acids long. The CDR3 region is CASSVDAGGPLNTGELFF. The CDR3 coding sequence is TGTGCCAGCAGCGTAGACGCGGGGGGGCCCCTGAACACCGGGGAGCTGTTTTTT.

The gene calls are TRBV6-1 and TRBJ2-7; tentatively, D is TRBD1 (5 bases). With 7 bases removed from V and 0 bases from J, the gap between germline ends came to 16 bases. Germline values: CDR1 MNHNS, CDR2 SASEGT. The CDR3 length is 15 residues. The CDR3 region is CASTITGSPSYEQYF. In nucleotides, the CDR3 is TGTGCCAGCACCATTACAGGTTCGCCCTCCTACGAGCAGTACTTC.

For the CDR3, the DNA is TGTGCCAGCTCATGGACAGGGTCCGAGCAGTACTTC. Translating it yields CASSWTGSEQYF. The rearrangement joins TRBV18 to TRBJ2-7, with 8 bases fitting TRBD1. This CDR3 has 12 residues. V lost 5 bases to trimming and J lost 6 bases; unmatched junction nucleotides: 3. The V gene's germline CDR1 is KGHSH and CDR2 LQKENI.

The chain links TRBV5-1 to TRBJ2-5; TRBD1 matches at 7 bases. The CDR3 loop spans 15 amino acids. Germline assignment: CDR1 SGHRS and CDR2 YFSETQ. The V gene end was trimmed by 4 bases and the J gene end by 7 bases; junction bases not matched to a gene: 13. Here the CDR3 reads CASSGDSRGEGTQYF. As DNA, the CDR3 is TGCGCCAGCAGCGGGGACAGTCGGGGTGAGGGGACCCAGTACTTC.

The genes are TRBV6-5 and TRBJ2-6; possibly TRBD2 for D (5 bases). The CDR3 is made up of 16 amino acids. Germline V lookup: CDR1 MNHEY, CDR2 SVGAGI. Trimming removed 0 bases from V and 4 bases from J, with 10 bases in between. The CDR3 nucleotides are TGTGCCAGCAGTTACTCGGTGGGAGCAGGGGCCAACGTCCTGACTTTC. This sequence encodes CASSYSVGAGANVLTF.

This clone was seen a handful of times. The V gene is TRBV7-2, the J gene TRBJ1-5; possibly TRBD1 for D (6 bases). Germline V gives CDR1 SGHTA, CDR2 FQGNSA. The CDR3 consists of 14 residues. The V and J ends lost 4 bases and 4 bases respectively, with 11 bases between them. The CDR3 spells CASSSRTANQPQHF. Written as DNA, the CDR3 is TGTGCCAGCAGCTCCCGGACAGCTAATCAGCCCCAGCATTTT.

This clone was recorded once. Being one base from a much bigger clone, this may be a read error. This chain joins TRBV2 and TRBJ1-1, with 9 bases matching TRBD1. Looked up from germline, CDR1 is SNHLY and CDR2 is FYNNEI. V lost 5 bases to trimming and J lost 4 bases; unmatched junction nucleotides: 5. CDR3 length: 14 amino acids. The CDR3: CASSTGTGTTEAFF. The CDR3 DNA reads as TGTGCCAGCAGTACCGGGACAGGGACCACTGAAGCTTTCTTT.

V and J are TRBV9 and TRBJ2-1, with a tentative D call TRBD2 (6 bases). Germline values: CDR1 SGDLS, CDR2 YYNGEE. This CDR3 is 15 amino acids long. The V gene lost 0 bases and the J gene lost 6 bases, with 13 bases spanning the gap. The CDR3 DNA reads as TGTGCCAGCAGCGTAGTGGGGGAGGTTGGCAATGAGCAGTTCTTC. It is translated as CASSVVGEVGNEQFF.

The chain couples TRBV27 to TRBJ1-4; the D gene is possibly TRBD1 (5 bases). Germline loops: CDR1 MNHEY, CDR2 SMNVEV (reference sequence). Trimming shortened V by 1 base and J by 6 bases, and 12 bases separated the two germline ends. The CDR3 length is 15 residues. The CDR3 spells CASSLFGGGYEKLFF. CDR3 bases: TGTGCCAGCAGTTTATTCGGGGGGGGATATGAAAAACTGTTTTTT.

This chain joins TRBV4-2 and TRBJ1-5; D gene unclear. V dropped 0 bases and J dropped 15 bases, with 9 bases sitting between them. Germline V gives CDR1 LGHNA, CDR2 YNFKEQ. The CDR3 sequence is 11 residues long. CDR3 in amino acids: CASSQESLRHF. The CDR3 bases are TGTGCCAGCAGCCAAGAGTCCCTGAGGCATTTT.

The sample holds one count of this clone. The chain joins TRBV5-1 to TRBJ2-3; 13 positions agree with TRBD2. The CDR3 consists of 17 residues. The junction had 5 bases not matched to a gene; V was cut back by 3 bases and J by 1 base. CDR1 and CDR2 (germline): SGHRS, YFSETQ. CDR3 sequence (DNA): TGCGCCAGCAGCTGGCGACTAGCGGGAGGACGCACAGATACGCAGTATTTT. Translation: CASSWRLAGGRTDTQYF. The variable domain in full, with the rest retrieved from reference TRBV5-1 and TRBJ2-3, is KAGVTQTPRYLIKTRGQQVTLSCSPISGHRSVSWYQQTPGQGLQFLFEYFSETQRNKGNFPGRFSGRQFSNSRSEMNVSTLELGDSALYLCASSWRLAGGRTDTQYFGPGTRLTVL.

The chain's CDR3 is CASSEVSFGGGNTEAFF. The CDR3 DNA is TGCGCCAGCAGTGAAGTATCATTTGGGGGGGGGAACACTGAAGCTTTCTTT. The V gene is TRBV10-2, the J gene TRBJ1-1; tentative D call: TRBD1 (5 bases). The length of the CDR3 is 17 residues. The V end was cut by 3 bases, the J end by 1 base, with 18 bases between. Germline-derived CDR1 and CDR2 are WSHSY and SAAADI.

The chain is built from TRBV29-1 and TRBJ1-2; D perhaps matches TRBD1 (6 bases). V was cut by 7 bases and J by 5 bases, with 17 bases left in between. This CDR3 is built from 13 residues. The germline CDR1 and CDR2 sequences are SQVTM and ANQGSEA. The CDR3 spells CSASLAGDYGYTF. The CDR3 DNA follows: TGCAGCGCTTCTCTGGCAGGGGATTATGGCTACACCTTC.

In its sample, this clone was seen a few times. The chain has TRBV11-1 and TRBJ2-1, with 8 bases that match TRBD2. J was trimmed by 4 bases and V by 2 bases; bases with no gene match: 4. CDR3 length: 15 amino acids. Germline V gene data show CDR1 as SGHAT and CDR2 as FQDESV (reference sequence). This chain's CDR3 is CASSLQAGAYNEQFF. CDR3 DNA sequence: TGTGCCAGCAGCTTACAAGCGGGAGCGTACAATGAGCAGTTCTTC.

The J gene is TRBJ2-5, the V gene TRBV4-1; D unclear. V lost 2 bases, J lost 5 bases, and 9 bases lay in between. The CDR3 extends over 13 amino acids. The germline gives CDR1 MGHRA, CDR2 YSYEKL. The CDR3 DNA is TGCGCCAGCAGCCAATCCCCTCCGGAGACCCAGTACTTC. The encoded protein is CASSQSPPETQYF.

The chain uses TRBV7-2 and TRBJ2-1, with D possibly TRBD2 on 6 matching bases. CDR3 length: 13 residues. Between the trimmed V and J ends, which lost 6 bases and 7 bases, there was a span of 13 bases. Germline V gene sequence: CDR1 SGHTA, CDR2 FQGNSA. In DNA, the CDR3 is TGTGCCAGCAGACTATCTGGGGGGAATGAGCAGTTCTTC. This translates into CASRLSGGNEQFF. Using reference TRBV7-2 and TRBJ2-1 for the parts outside the CDR3, the full variable domain is GAGVSQSPSNKVTEKGKDVELRCDPISGHTALYWYRQSLGQGLEFLIYFQGNSAPDKSGLPSDRFSAERTGGSVSTLTIQRTQQEDSAVYLCASRLSGGNEQFFGPGTRLTVL.

Concerning this clone itself: A read error may account for a junction end that differs from germline. The chain is built from TRBV7-9 and TRBJ2-1, with a tentative D call TRBD2 (6 bases). Germline values: CDR1 SEHNR, CDR2 FQNEAQ (reference sequence). The CDR3 sequence is 14 residues long. CDR3 loop: CSSSLGLAKNEQFF. CDR3 DNA sequence: TGTTCCAGCAGCTTAGGGCTAGCGAAAAATGAGCAGTTCTTC.

The chain is built from TRBV4-3 and TRBJ1-6; 7 bases agree with TRBD1. Looked up from germline, CDR1 is LGHNA and CDR2 is YSLEER. Trimming removed 3 bases from V and 5 bases from J; junction bases left unmatched: 4. This CDR3 comprises 15 residues. The CDR3 loop reads CASSQTGTHNSPLHF. CDR3 sequence (DNA): TGCGCCAGCAGCCAGACAGGGACCCATAATTCACCCCTCCACTTT.